These T cell receptor beta chains were read from a single sample in a study of blood T cell repertoires in COVID-19. Data came from immunoSEQ multiplex PCR; TCRdb stores just in-frame clones and leaves some out. The top ten clones hold about 60% of a sample with tens of thousands of clones, 86% of them seen once. The specimen was peripheral blood. These receptors all stem from an older man with acute or convalescent COVID-19. Both conserved end residues are part of each CDR3. Fields, in order: clone size, D gene, V gene, J gene, CDR3 protein, CDR3 DNA. The D gene is left open where the match is weak. Some rows have no size entry. The others give once, few or many, or a class for an expanded clone.

>.|TRBD1|TRBV7-9|TRBJ1-4
CASSSTGARGEKLFF
TGTGCCAGCAGCTCGACAGGGGCTCGGGGGGAAAAACTGTTTTTT
>.|.|TRBV5-6|TRBJ2-7
CASSFGTGHSYEQYF
TGTGCCAGCAGCTTCGGCACGGGACACTCCTACGAGCAGTACTTC
>.|.|TRBV28|TRBJ2-1
CASVAGQTANEQFF
TGTGCCAGCGTTGCAGGTCAGACGGCCAATGAGCAGTTCTTC
>.|.|TRBV6-5|TRBJ1-1
CASQRELDTEAFF
TGTGCCAGCCAGAGGGAACTGGACACTGAAGCTTTCTTT
>.|.|TRBV24-1|TRBJ2-1
CATSDAGANPEGEQFF
TGTGCCACCAGTGATGCGGGGGCCAACCCTGAAGGTGAGCAGTTCTTC
>.|TRBD1|TRBV2|TRBJ1-5
CASTDRGYNQPQHF
TGTGCCAGCACCGACAGGGGGTACAATCAGCCCCAGCATTTT
>.|.|TRBV30|TRBJ1-3
CAWDTGSSGNTIYF
TGTGCCTGGGATACAGGGTCCTCTGGAAACACCATATATTTT
>.|TRBD1|TRBV6-6|TRBJ1-2
CASSRQGGYTF
TGTGCCAGCAGCAGACAGGGTGGCTACACCTTC
>.|.|TRBV12-3/TRBV12-4|TRBJ2-5
CASTFSIGETQYF
TGTGCCAGCACCTTCAGCATCGGGGAGACCCAGTACTTC
>.|TRBD2|TRBV24-1|TRBJ2-1
CATSDLANGGYNEQFF
TGTGCCACCAGTGATTTGGCTAACGGGGGGTACAATGAGCAGTTCTTC
>once|TRBD1|TRBV29-1|TRBJ1-5
CSVLTGDFQPQHF
TGCAGCGTTCTGACAGGGGACTTTCAGCCCCAGCATTTT
>.|.|TRBV19|TRBJ1-4
CASSMGFTNEKLFF
TGTGCCAGTAGTATGGGCTTTACTAATGAAAAACTGTTTTTT
>.|.|TRBV5-1|TRBJ2-2
CASSLVQGSNTGELFF
TGCGCCAGCAGCTTGGTCCAGGGCTCGAACACCGGGGAGCTGTTTTTT